This T cell receptor beta chain was sequenced in a study of T cell responses to AZD1222 COVID-19 vaccine. This clone was seen only a few times. Antigen: not known. Method: immunoSEQ multiplex PCR; TCRdb's copy keeps in-frame clones and lacks some. The table lists around 100,000 clones, more than 85% of them singletons. Broader study findings: Rises in breadth and depth of Spike-specific TCRs came after two AZD1222 doses. Clonal diversity was possibly underestimated, and white British individuals and females predominated among donors.

The sample consisted of peripheral blood, taken on day 0 of AZD1222 vaccination. The sequence derives from an adult in good health.

The CDR3 reads CASRKIVRGRARDTQYF. CDR3 DNA: TGTGCCAGCAGGAAAATAGTAAGGGGGAGGGCGAGAGATACGCAGTATTTT. V gene TRBV7-3 combines with J gene TRBJ2-3; TRBD2 might be the D (7 bases). The germline V and J ends were trimmed by 6 bases and 5 bases, with 24 bases remaining between them. Germline V CDR1 and CDR2: SGHTA, FQGTGA. The CDR3 runs 17 residues.